The 22 T cell receptor beta chains presented below share a single source sample, sequenced in a study of T-cell memory formation after mild COVID-19. TCRdb analysed the 5' RACE reads with MiXCR anew, one entry per CDR3 protein. The table includes hundreds of thousands of distinct CDR3 sequences, around a sixth detected once. Sequenced input: PBMCs or a T cell subset sorted from them (not recorded which). The receptors come from an adult woman who had mild COVID-19 (a few samples of this study predate the infection). Cell type and time point are not known.

The chain has TRBV29-1 and TRBJ2-1; D is unresolved. Deletions cut 4 bases from V and 3 bases from J, with 13 bases between. Germline V gene data show CDR1 as SQVTM and CDR2 as ANQGSEA. CDR3 size: 14 residues. The CDR3 DNA is TGCAGCGTTGTAGGGCGGACCCACTACAATGAGCAGTTCTTC. It yields the protein CSVVGRTHYNEQFF.

This clonotype was seen many times. Sequence at one end of the junction differs from germline and may be a read error. The rearrangement uses TRBV27 and TRBJ2-7; 15 bases are a match to TRBD2. The CDR3 totals 14 residues. Germline V gene data show CDR1 as MNHEY and CDR2 as SMNVEV (reference sequence). CDR3 residues: CASSRGTSGGRIDF. CDR3 nucleotide sequence: TGTGCCAGCAGCCGAGGGACTAGCGGGGGGCGGATCGACTTC.

The chain uses TRBV24-1 and TRBJ2-7; D is perhaps TRBD2 (5 bases). The CDR3 totals 14 residues. CDR1 is KGHDR, CDR2 SFDVKD, per germline. The V gene lost 4 bases and the J gene lost 5 bases, with 14 bases spanning the gap. The CDR3 is CATSESGISHEQYF. The DNA for the CDR3 is TGTGCCACCAGTGAATCCGGGATTTCCCACGAGCAGTACTTC.

The V call is TRBV7-2, the J call TRBJ2-3, with TRBD2 matching over 11 bases. CDR1 and CDR2 (germline): SGHTA, FQGNSA. J lost 2 bases, V lost 1 base, and 11 bases had no gene match. The CDR3 runs 19 residues. The CDR3 sequence is CASSLVLAGVLGTTDTQYF. CDR3 bases: TGTGCCAGCAGCTTAGTACTAGCGGGAGTGCTAGGGACCACAGATACGCAGTATTTT.

This clonotype was recorded a few times. The V gene is TRBV7-9, the J gene TRBJ2-7; D is perhaps TRBD1 (5 bases). Trimming stripped 1 base from V and 7 bases from J, with 11 bases between. CDR3 length equals 13 residues. In germline, CDR1 is SEHNR, CDR2 FQNEAQ (reference sequence). The CDR3 bases are TGTGCCAGCAGCTTAGAATCCAGGGCGGAGCAGTACTTC. Translating gives CASSLESRAEQYF.

This clonotype was seen many times. This rearrangement joins TRBV9 to TRBJ2-5; D is possibly TRBD2 (7 bases). The CDR3 runs 15 residues. Germline assignment: CDR1 SGDLS and CDR2 YYNGEE. Deletions cut 5 bases from V and 5 bases from J, with 19 bases between. The CDR3 reads CASSSGGRDGETQYF. DNA for the CDR3: TGTGCCAGCAGTTCGGGGGGCCGCGACGGGGAGACCCAGTACTTC.

The chain carries TRBV5-1 and TRBJ1-2, with D maybe TRBD1 (5 bases). The CDR3 contains 13 residues. Between the trimmed V and J ends, which lost 0 bases and 5 bases, there was a span of 8 bases. CDR1 and CDR2 from the germline V gene are SGHRS and YFSETQ. The CDR3 DNA sequence: TGCGCCAGCAGCTTGGTTCGACAGTATGGCTACACCTTC. This translates into CASSLVRQYGYTF.

CDR3 sequence: CASSQEPAGYGYTF. For the CDR3, the DNA is TGTGCCAGCAGCCAAGAACCGGCTGGCTATGGCTACACCTTC. The V call is TRBV14, the J call TRBJ1-2; D ambiguous. Trimming pared 0 bases from V and 4 bases from J, leaving 9 bases between. CDR1 is SGHDN, CDR2 FVKESK, per germline. The CDR3 is 14 residues long.

V usage is TRBV7-9 and J usage is TRBJ2-1, with 14 bases fitting TRBD2. Germline values: CDR1 SEHNR, CDR2 FQNEAQ (reference sequence). With V trimmed by 5 bases and J by 7 bases, 4 bases remained unmatched. The CDR3 loop spans 15 amino acids. The CDR3 DNA reads TGTGCCAGCAGCGGGACTAGCGGGAGTGGGAATGAGCAGTTCTTC. Protein sequence: CASSGTSGSGNEQFF.

The chain employs TRBV20-1 and TRBJ2-7; no firm D call. The CDR3 has 11 amino acids. Germline V gene lookup returns CDR1 DFQATT and CDR2 SNEGSKA (reference sequence). V was trimmed by 6 bases and J by 4 bases, leaving 10 bases between them. CDR3: CSAPTGYEQYF. In nucleotides, the CDR3 is TGCAGTGCCCCGACTGGGTACGAGCAGTACTTC.

The CDR3 here is CASRKRMADYGYTF. The DNA for the CDR3 is TGTGCCAGCAGAAAAAGGATGGCAGACTATGGCTACACCTTC. This chain connects TRBV2 to TRBJ1-2; D is uncertain. CDR1 is SNHLY, CDR2 FYNNEI, per germline. V lost 6 bases to trimming and J lost 3 bases, with 14 bases between them. The CDR3 spans 14 residues.

The rearrangement uses TRBV7-3 and TRBJ2-5, with D possibly TRBD1 on 6 matching bases. The germline V and J ends were trimmed by 4 bases and 6 bases, with 15 bases remaining between them. CDR3 length equals 14 residues. CDR1 and CDR2 from the germline V gene are SGHTA and FQGTGA. The CDR3 is CASSSTGTSKTQYF. The DNA of the CDR3 is TGTGCCAGCAGCTCGACCGGGACATCGAAGACCCAGTACTTC. Supplemented by reference TRBV7-3 and TRBJ2-5, the full variable domain reads GAGVSQTPSNKVTEKGKYVELRCDPISGHTALYWYRQSLGQGPEFLIYFQGTGAADDSGLPNDRFFAVRPEGSVSTLKIQRTERGDSAVYLCASSSTGTSKTQYFGPGTRLLVL.

The V and J genes are TRBV12-3 or TRBV12-4 and TRBJ2-1, with 7 bases matching TRBD2. The length of the CDR3 is 15 residues. V lost 2 bases to trimming and J lost 9 bases; unmatched junction nucleotides: 10. The CDR3 loop is CASSLSAGVLVEQFF. Written as DNA, the CDR3 is TGTGCCAGCAGTTTAAGTGCGGGAGTTCTTGTTGAGCAGTTCTTC.

V is TRBV11-2 and J is TRBJ1-6, with a tentative D call TRBD1 (5 bases). The V end lost 5 bases, the J end lost 0 bases, and 14 bases lay between the germline ends. The CDR3 totals 17 residues. Germline CDR1 is SGHAT and CDR2 is FQNNGV. For the CDR3, the DNA is TGTGCCAGCAGCCGACCAGGGCAGAGCTCCTATAATTCACCCCTCCACTTT. Protein: CASSRPGQSSYNSPLHF.

This clonotype turned up a few times. Here the CDR3 DNA reads TGTGCCACCAGTGACCGAGACAGGAACTACAATGAGCAGTTCTTC. It codes for CATSDRDRNYNEQFF. This chain connects TRBV24-1 to TRBJ2-1, with a possible D match to TRBD1 (6 bases). Looked up from germline, CDR1 is KGHDR and CDR2 is SFDVKD. This CDR3 has 15 amino acids. The V gene lost 4 bases and the J gene lost 3 bases, with 12 bases spanning the gap.

The sample holds a few counts of this clonotype. The rearrangement joins TRBV5-4 to TRBJ2-3; 7 nucleotides match TRBD1. This CDR3 comprises 16 residues. Looked up from germline, CDR1 is SGHNT and CDR2 is YYREEE (reference sequence). The J segment lost 2 bases and the V segment lost 4 bases, leaving 10 bases of the junction unmatched. This chain's CDR3 is CASSQGTAQPTDTQYF. In nucleotides, the CDR3 is TGTGCCAGCAGCCAAGGGACAGCCCAACCCACAGATACGCAGTATTTT.

The chain couples TRBV18 to TRBJ2-6, with 9 nucleotides matching TRBD1. The V gene end was trimmed by 8 bases and the J gene end by 0 bases; junction bases not matched to a gene: 8. From germline, CDR1 is KGHSH and CDR2 LQKENI. The CDR3 spans 17 residues. CDR3 loop: CASTMTGGSSGANVLTF. CDR3 nucleotides: TGTGCCAGCACGATGACAGGGGGGAGCTCTGGGGCCAACGTCCTGACTTTC.

V usage is TRBV12-3 or TRBV12-4 and J usage is TRBJ1-5; D not certain. V lost 8 bases and J 0 bases, leaving 14 bases between the germline ends. This CDR3 is built from 15 residues. The CDR3 sequence is CASSRSGNSNQPQHF. CDR3 sequence (DNA): TGTGCCAGCTCCAGAAGCGGAAATAGCAATCAGCCCCAGCATTTT.

This clonotype was seen repeatedly, ten times or more. The chain combines TRBV5-1 with TRBJ2-1, with 7 positions matching TRBD2. Looked up from germline, CDR1 is SGHRS and CDR2 is YFSETQ. This CDR3 is built from 14 residues. J was trimmed by 8 bases and V by 0 bases; bases with no gene match: 5. The CDR3 loop is CASSLAAGVDEQFF. The CDR3 coding sequence is TGCGCCAGCAGCTTGGCGGCGGGGGTGGATGAGCAGTTCTTC.

The V call is TRBV9, the J call TRBJ2-2; D remains ambiguous. V shed 0 bases and J shed 3 bases, with 6 bases lying between them. CDR1 and CDR2 from the germline V gene are SGDLS and YYNGEE. The CDR3 has 14 residues. The CDR3 loop is CASSVASDTGELFF. In DNA form, the CDR3 reads TGTGCCAGCAGCGTAGCTTCGGACACCGGGGAGCTGTTTTTT.

This clonotype was detected many times. The chain links TRBV29-1 to TRBJ1-2; TRBD1 agrees at 10 bases. Germline loops: CDR1 SQVTM, CDR2 ANQGSEA. The CDR3 runs 15 residues. After removal of 4 bases from V and 4 bases from J, the junction contained 9 bases not matched to a gene. The CDR3 here is CSVGFGQGGIYGYTF. CDR3 nucleotide sequence: TGCAGCGTTGGATTCGGACAGGGGGGGATCTATGGCTACACCTTC.

The V and J genes are TRBV7-9 and TRBJ1-2; D gene unclear. The CDR3 is 16 residues long. Germline V gene sequence: CDR1 SEHNR, CDR2 FQNEAQ (reference sequence). V was cut by 5 bases and J by 1 base, with 17 bases left in between. As DNA, the CDR3 is TGTGCCAGCAGCCTGTTGACGGGATATTATAACTATGGCTACACCTTC. It translates to CASSLLTGYYNYGYTF.